The entry that follows covers one TCR beta chain sequence. The data stem from a study of blood T cells in healthy people across ages. Germline V gene data show CDR1 as DFQATT and CDR2 as SNEGSKA (reference sequence). Trimming removed 0 bases from V and 2 bases from J, with 11 bases in between. This CDR3 is 15 amino acids long. Sample-barcoded 5' priming and a J-beta primer mix drove a second PCR of about 7 to 11 cycles. Each CDR3 protein gets one entry after TCRdb re-called the 5' RACE reads with MiXCR. The sample has approximately 1.5 million distinct CDR3 sequences; approximately 42% are singletons.

The chain joins TRBV20-1 to TRBJ2-1; a weak D match, TRBD1 (6 bases). This TCR was recovered from a woman aged 18-35 years in good health. The sequencing input was blood. The CDR3 loop reads CSARERQAAYNEQFF. The CDR3 DNA reads as TGCAGTGCTAGAGAACGACAGGCGGCCTACAATGAGCAGTTCTTC.